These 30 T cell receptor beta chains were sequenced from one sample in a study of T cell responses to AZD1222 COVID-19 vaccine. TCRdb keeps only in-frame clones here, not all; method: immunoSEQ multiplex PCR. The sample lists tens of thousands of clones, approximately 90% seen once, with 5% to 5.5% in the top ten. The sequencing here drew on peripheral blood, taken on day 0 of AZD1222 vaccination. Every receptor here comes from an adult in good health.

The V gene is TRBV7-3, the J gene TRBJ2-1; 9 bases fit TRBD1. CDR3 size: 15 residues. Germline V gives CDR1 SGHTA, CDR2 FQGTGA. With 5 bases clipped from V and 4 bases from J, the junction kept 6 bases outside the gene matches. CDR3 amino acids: CASSPRQGGYNEQFF. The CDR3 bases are TGTGCCAGCAGCCCAAGACAGGGGGGGTACAATGAGCAGTTCTTC.

CDR3 region: CASSVALGYQETQYF. CDR3 DNA sequence: TGTGCCAGCAGCGTAGCCCTAGGGTACCAAGAGACCCAGTACTTC. The chain uses TRBV9 and TRBJ2-5; D gene uncertain. Deletions cut 0 bases from V and 0 bases from J, with 9 bases between. Germline V CDR1 and CDR2: SGDLS, YYNGEE. The CDR3 runs to 15 residues. Full variable domain (outside the CDR3, taken from reference TRBV9 and TRBJ2-5): DSGVTQTPKHLITATGQRVTLRCSPRSGDLSVYWYQQSLDQGLQFLIQYYNGEERAKGNILERFSAQQFPDLHSELNLSSLELGDSALYFCASSVALGYQETQYFGPGTRLLVL.

The DNA of the CDR3 is TGTGCCAGCAGCTTACATGGGGCCCCTTCTGCATATGGCTACACCTTC. Translating it yields CASSLHGAPSAYGYTF. V and J are TRBV5-4 and TRBJ1-2; D might be TRBD1 (5 bases). CDR1 and CDR2 (germline): SGHNT, YYREEE (reference sequence). Trimming took off 2 bases at V and 5 bases at J, with 19 bases between the two ends. CDR3 length equals 16 residues.

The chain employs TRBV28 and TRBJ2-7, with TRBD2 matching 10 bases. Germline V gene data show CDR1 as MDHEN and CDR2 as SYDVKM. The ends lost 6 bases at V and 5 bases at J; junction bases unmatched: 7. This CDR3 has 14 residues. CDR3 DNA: TGTGCCAGCAGCGCACTAGCGGGACTTGACGAGCAGTACTTC. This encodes CASSALAGLDEQYF.

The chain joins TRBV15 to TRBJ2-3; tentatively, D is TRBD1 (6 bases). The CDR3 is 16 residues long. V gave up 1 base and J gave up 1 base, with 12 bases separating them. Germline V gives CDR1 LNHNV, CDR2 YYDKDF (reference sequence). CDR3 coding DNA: TGTGCCACCAGCAGAGGAACAGGGTCTGGCACAGATACGCAGTATTTT. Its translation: CATSRGTGSGTDTQYF.

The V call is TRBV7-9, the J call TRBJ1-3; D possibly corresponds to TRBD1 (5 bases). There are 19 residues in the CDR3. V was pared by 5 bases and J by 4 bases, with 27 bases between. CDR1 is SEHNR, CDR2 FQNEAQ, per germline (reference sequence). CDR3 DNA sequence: TGTGCCAGCAGCCCCGATGCTCGGGGCATTTTAATCTTCGGAAACACCATATATTTT. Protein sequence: CASSPDARGILIFGNTIYF.

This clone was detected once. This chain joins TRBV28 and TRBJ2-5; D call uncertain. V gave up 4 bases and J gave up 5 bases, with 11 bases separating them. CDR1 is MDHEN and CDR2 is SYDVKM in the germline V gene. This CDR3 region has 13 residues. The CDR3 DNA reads TGTGCCAGCAGTTCGGGCCCCAGGGAGACCCAGTACTTC. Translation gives CASSSGPRETQYF. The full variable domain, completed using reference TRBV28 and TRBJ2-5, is DVKVTQSSRYLVKRTGEKVFLECVQDMDHENMFWYRQDPGLGLRLIYFSYDVKMKEKGDIPEGYSVSREKKERFSLILESASTNQTSMYLCASSSGPRETQYFGPGTRLLVL.

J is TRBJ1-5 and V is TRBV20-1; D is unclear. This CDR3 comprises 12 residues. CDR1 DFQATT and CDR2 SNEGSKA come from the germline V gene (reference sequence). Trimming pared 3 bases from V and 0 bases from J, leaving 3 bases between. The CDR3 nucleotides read TGCAGTGCTAGTTCTAGCAATCAGCCCCAGCATTTT. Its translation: CSASSSNQPQHF.

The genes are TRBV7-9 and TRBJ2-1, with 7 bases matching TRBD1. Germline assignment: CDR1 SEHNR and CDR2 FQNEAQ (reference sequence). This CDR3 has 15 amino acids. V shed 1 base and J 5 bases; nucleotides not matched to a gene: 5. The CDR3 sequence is CASSLVGTVHNEQFF. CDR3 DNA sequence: TGTGCCAGCAGCTTAGTGGGGACAGTCCACAATGAGCAGTTCTTC.

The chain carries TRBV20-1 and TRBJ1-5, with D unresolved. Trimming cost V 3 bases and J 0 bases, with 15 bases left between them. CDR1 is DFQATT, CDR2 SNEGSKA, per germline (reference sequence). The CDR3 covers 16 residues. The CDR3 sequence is CSASSGSTYSNQPQHF. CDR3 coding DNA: TGCAGTGCTAGTAGCGGCAGCACTTATAGCAATCAGCCCCAGCATTTT.

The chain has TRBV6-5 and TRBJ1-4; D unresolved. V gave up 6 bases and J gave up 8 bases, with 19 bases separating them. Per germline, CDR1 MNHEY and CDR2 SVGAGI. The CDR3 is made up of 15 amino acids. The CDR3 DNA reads TGTGCCAGCAGCGACGGAAGGAGGGTTTCCGAAAAACTGTTTTTT. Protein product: CASSDGRRVSEKLFF.

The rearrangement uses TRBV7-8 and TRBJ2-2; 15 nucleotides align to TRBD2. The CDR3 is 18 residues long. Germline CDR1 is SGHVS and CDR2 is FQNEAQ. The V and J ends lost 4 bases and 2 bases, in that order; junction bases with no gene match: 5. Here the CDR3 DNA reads TGTGCCAGCAGCTCGGGACTAGCGGGAGGTGTCAACACCGGGGAGCTGTTTTTT. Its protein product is CASSSGLAGGVNTGELFF.

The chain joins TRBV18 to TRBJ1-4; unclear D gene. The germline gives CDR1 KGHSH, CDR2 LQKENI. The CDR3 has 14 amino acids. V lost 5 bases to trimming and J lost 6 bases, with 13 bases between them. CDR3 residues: CASSAREDDEKLFF. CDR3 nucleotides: TGTGCCAGCTCAGCAAGGGAGGATGATGAAAAACTGTTTTTT.

Here the CDR3 reads CASSLFTSGMETQYF. The CDR3 DNA reads as TGTGCCAGCAGCTTGTTCACTAGCGGGATGGAGACCCAGTACTTC. The rearrangement uses TRBV5-6 and TRBJ2-5, with TRBD2 identical over 10 bases. This CDR3 is built from 15 residues. V shed 1 base and J 5 bases; nucleotides not matched to a gene: 5. The V gene's germline CDR1 is SGHDT and CDR2 YYEEEE.

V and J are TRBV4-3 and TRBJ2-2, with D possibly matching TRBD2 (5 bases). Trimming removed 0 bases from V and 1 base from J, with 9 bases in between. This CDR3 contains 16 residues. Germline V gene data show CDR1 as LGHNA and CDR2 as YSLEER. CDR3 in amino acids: CASSQETRGNTGELFF. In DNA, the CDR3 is TGCGCCAGCAGCCAAGAGACCCGGGGGAACACCGGGGAGCTGTTTTTT.

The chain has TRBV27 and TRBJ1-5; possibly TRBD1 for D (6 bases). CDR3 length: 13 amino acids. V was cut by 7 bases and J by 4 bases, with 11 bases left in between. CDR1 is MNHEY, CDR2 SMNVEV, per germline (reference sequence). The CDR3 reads CASMAGANQPQHF. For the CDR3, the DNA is TGTGCCAGCATGGCAGGGGCAAATCAGCCCCAGCATTTT.

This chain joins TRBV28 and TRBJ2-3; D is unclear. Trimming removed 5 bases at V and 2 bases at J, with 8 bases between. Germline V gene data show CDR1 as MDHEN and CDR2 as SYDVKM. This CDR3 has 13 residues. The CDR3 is CASSAWNTDTQYF. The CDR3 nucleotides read TGTGCCAGCAGTGCATGGAACACAGATACGCAGTATTTT.

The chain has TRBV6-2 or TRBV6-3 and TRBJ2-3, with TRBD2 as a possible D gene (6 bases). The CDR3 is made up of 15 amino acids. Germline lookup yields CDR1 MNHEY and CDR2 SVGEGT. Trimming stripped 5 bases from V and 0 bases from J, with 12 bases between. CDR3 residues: CASSARGFSTDTQYF. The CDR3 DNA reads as TGTGCCAGCAGTGCACGGGGGTTCAGCACAGATACGCAGTATTTT.

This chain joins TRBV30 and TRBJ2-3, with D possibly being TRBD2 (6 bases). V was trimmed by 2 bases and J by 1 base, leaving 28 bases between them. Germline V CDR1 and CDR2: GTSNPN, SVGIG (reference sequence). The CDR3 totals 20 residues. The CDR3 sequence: CAWSRTFFRGERDGTDTQYF. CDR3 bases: TGTGCCTGGAGTCGGACGTTTTTTCGCGGGGAGAGGGATGGCACAGATACGCAGTATTTT.

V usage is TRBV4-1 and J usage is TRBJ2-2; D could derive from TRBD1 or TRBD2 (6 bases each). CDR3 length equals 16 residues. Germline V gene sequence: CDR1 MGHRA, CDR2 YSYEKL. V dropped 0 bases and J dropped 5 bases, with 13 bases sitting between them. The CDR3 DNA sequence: TGCGCCAGCAGCCAAGATTTCCAGGGGAGGACCGGGGAGCTGTTTTTT. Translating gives CASSQDFQGRTGELFF.

The CDR3 sequence is CASSLTRGEQFF. The CDR3 region has the DNA TGTGCCAGCAGCCTGACCCGGGGGGAGCAGTTCTTC. The genes are TRBV12-3 or TRBV12-4 and TRBJ2-1; maybe TRBD2 (6 bases). CDR3 length equals 12 residues. Trimming pared 6 bases from V and 10 bases from J, leaving 13 bases between.

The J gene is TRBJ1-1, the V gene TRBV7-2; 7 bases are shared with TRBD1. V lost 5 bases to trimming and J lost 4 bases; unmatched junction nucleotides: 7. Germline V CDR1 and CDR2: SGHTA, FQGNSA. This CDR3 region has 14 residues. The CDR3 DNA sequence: TGTGCCAGCAGCACCGGACAGGCTGCCACTGAAGCTTTCTTT. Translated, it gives CASSTGQAATEAFF.

The CDR3 coding sequence is TGCGCCAGCAGTGAGAGGGATTCTAGCGGGATTCGGATGGAGCAGTACTTC. Protein sequence: CASSERDSSGIRMEQYF. The rearrangement joins TRBV10-1 to TRBJ2-7; 9 positions match TRBD2. V lost 2 bases and J lost 7; bases outside the gene matches: 15. Germline V gives CDR1 WNHNN, CDR2 SYGVQD (reference sequence). This CDR3 region has 17 residues.

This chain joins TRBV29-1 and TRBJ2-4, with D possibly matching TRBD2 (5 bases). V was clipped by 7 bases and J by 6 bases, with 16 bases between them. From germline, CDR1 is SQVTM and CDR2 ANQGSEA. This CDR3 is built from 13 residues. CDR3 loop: CSADGLEGNIQYF. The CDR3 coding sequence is TGCAGCGCCGATGGGCTTGAGGGAAACATTCAGTACTTC.

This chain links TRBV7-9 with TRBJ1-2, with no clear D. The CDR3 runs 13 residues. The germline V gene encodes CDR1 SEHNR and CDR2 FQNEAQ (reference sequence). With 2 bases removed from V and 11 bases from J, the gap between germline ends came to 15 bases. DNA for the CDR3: TGTGCCAGCAGCTTAAATTTCCCGGTGGGGTACACCTTC. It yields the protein CASSLNFPVGYTF.

CDR3 sequence: CASSKGQGTNYGYTF. The CDR3 DNA reads TGTGCCAGCAGCAAAGGACAGGGGACTAACTATGGCTACACCTTC. The chain carries TRBV7-8 and TRBJ1-2; 9 bases match TRBD1. V dropped 5 bases and J dropped 0; count of bases not matched to a gene: 4. The CDR3 consists of 15 residues. The V gene's germline CDR1 is SGHVS and CDR2 FQNEAQ.

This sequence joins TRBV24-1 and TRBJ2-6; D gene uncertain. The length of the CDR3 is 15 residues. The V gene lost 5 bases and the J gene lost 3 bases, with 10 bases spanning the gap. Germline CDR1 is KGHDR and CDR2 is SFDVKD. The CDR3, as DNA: TGTGCCACCAGTGTAAGCAGTAATGGGGCCAACGTCCTGACTTTC. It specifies CATSVSSNGANVLTF.

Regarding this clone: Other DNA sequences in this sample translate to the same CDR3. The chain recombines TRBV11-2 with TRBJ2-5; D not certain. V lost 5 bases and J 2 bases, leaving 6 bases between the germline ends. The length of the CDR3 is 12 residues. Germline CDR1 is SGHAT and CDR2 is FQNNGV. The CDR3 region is CASSLQQETQYF. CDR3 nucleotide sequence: TGTGCCAGCAGCCTTCAGCAAGAGACCCAGTACTTC.

The CDR3 nucleotides read TGTGCCAGCAGCTTCGGGACAGTCTGGGAAGCTTTCTTT. Translated, it gives CASSFGTVWEAFF. V usage is TRBV7-9 and J usage is TRBJ1-1; 7 nucleotides match TRBD1. Germline V lookup: CDR1 SEHNR, CDR2 FQNEAQ (reference sequence). This CDR3 is built from 13 residues. Losses at the gene ends were 3 bases for V and 8 bases for J; bases not matched to a gene: 6. Based on the CDR3 plus reference TRBV7-9 and TRBJ1-1, the full variable domain is DTGVSQNPRHKITKRGQNVTFRCDPISEHNRLYWYRQTLGQGPEFLTYFQNEAQLEKSRLLSDRFSAERPKGSFSTLEIQRTEQGDSAMYLCASSFGTVWEAFFGQGTRLTVV.

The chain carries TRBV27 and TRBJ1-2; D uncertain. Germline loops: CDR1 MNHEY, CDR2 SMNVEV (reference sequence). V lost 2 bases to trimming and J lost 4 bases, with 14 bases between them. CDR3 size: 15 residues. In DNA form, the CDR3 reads TGTGCCAGCAGTTTAATCCCTGGGCTTGTCTATGGCTACACCTTC. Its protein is CASSLIPGLVYGYTF.